The entry below describes one T cell receptor beta chain. The antigen is not known. This entry comes from a study of T cell responses to AZD1222 COVID-19 vaccine. Findings of the study overall: Reports say nearly half of spike-specific TCRs go after unmutated variant regions.

Clones were sequenced by immunoSEQ multiplex PCR, and TCRdb holds only the in-frame ones, with some missing. The sample lists 120,000 to 150,000 clones, roughly 84% occurring once. This CDR3 is built from 15 residues. V was pared by 4 bases and J by 2 bases, with 12 bases between. Germline V gene sequence: CDR1 LNHDA, CDR2 SQIVND (reference sequence). Sequencing used peripheral blood, obtained 28 days after the second AZD1222 dose. The V and J genes are TRBV19 and TRBJ1-5; TRBD1 might be the D (5 bases). The sequence derives from an adult who received the AZD1222 COVID-19 vaccine. CDR3 region: CASSRQSEGNQPQHF. The DNA for the CDR3 is TGTGCCAGTAGTAGACAGTCCGAGGGCAATCAGCCCCAGCATTTT.